This TCR beta chain was sequenced during a study of T cell changes during pregnancy in multiple sclerosis. CDR3 length equals 14 residues. With V trimmed by 5 bases and J by 3 bases, 4 bases remained unmatched. CDR1 and CDR2 from the germline V gene are MNHEY and SVGAGI. This clone has only one observation. Sequencing was performed with immunoSEQ multiplex PCR; in TCRdb, only in-frame clones are kept and a portion is missing. This table holds around 130,000 clones, about 94% found once. The origin of this receptor is a female donor with multiple sclerosis, enrolled in a pregnancy study. The input for sequencing was peripheral blood, taken before pregnancy. This chain links TRBV6-5 with TRBJ1-5, with TRBD1 matching over 7 bases. CDR3 in DNA: TGTGCCAGCAGTAATACAGGGGACAATCAGCCCCAGCATTTT. Encoded protein: CASSNTGDNQPQHF.